This T cell receptor (beta chain) is from a study of shared clonotypes between healthy human individuals. General observations from the study: Incomplete sequencing of sorted subsets was indicated by rarefaction despite large depth. Sharing across four donors was highest in naive CD4 (around 5%) and lowest in memory CD8 (roughly 0.4%).

The CDR3 has 15 amino acids. Trimming removed 5 bases at V and 5 bases at J, with 18 bases between. CDR1 MDHEN and CDR2 SYDVKM come from the germline V gene. Assay: immunoSEQ multiplex PCR; the TCRdb copy retains only in-frame clones and omits some. The table has more than 2,000,000 clones, approximately 95% seen once; the top ten hold under 0.45%. The donors, healthy adults who were HIV-negative, had experienced no recent acute infections or vaccinations. A remark on this clone: Its specificity is unknown.

Sequenced sample: naive CD4+ T cells from PBMCs. Described subset: CD45RA+ positively selected. The sequence derives from a man aged 18 to 30 in good health. Some clones in this sample may be carry-over from other donors' samples. The rearrangement links TRBV28 to TRBJ2-5; possibly TRBD1 for D (6 bases). CDR3 DNA sequence: TGTGCCAGCAGTATTTCAGGGGCGGATAGGGAGACCCAGTACTTC. It is translated as CASSISGADRETQYF.